The 10 T cell receptor beta chains in this list originate from one sample, sequenced in a study of blood T cell repertoires in COVID-19 (dated by TCRdb to 2019 to 2021). The library was made by the immunoSEQ multiplex PCR assay. TCRdb's version of the immuneACCESS table is confined to in-frame rearrangements and falls short of the full clone set. An unresolved V gene accounts for under half of the shortfall where checked; the remainder is of unknown origin. This sample lists hundreds of thousands of clones; roughly 85% were detected once. In total, the top ten clones hold 2.5% of the sample. Sequencing input: PBMCs or T cells enriched from blood (not recorded which). These receptors came from a woman in her fifties or sixties who had recovered from COVID-19.

The chain has TRBV18 and TRBJ2-7; tentatively, D is TRBD1 (6 bases). Germline CDR1 KGHSH, CDR2 LQKENI. CDR3 length: 15 amino acids. Trimming removed 6 bases at V and 3 bases at J, with 18 bases between. CDR3: CASSTAARGYYEQYF. The CDR3 DNA reads TGTGCCAGCTCTACGGCGGCCAGGGGTTACTACGAGCAGTACTTC.

The rearrangement joins TRBV2 to TRBJ1-5; a possible D gene is TRBD1 (5 bases). This CDR3 has 14 residues. Germline lookup yields CDR1 SNHLY and CDR2 FYNNEI. Between the trimmed V and J ends, which lost 8 bases and 4 bases, there was a span of 15 bases. The CDR3 region is CASRPGLLNQPQHF. The DNA for the CDR3 is TGTGCCAGCCGACCGGGACTCCTTAATCAGCCCCAGCATTTT.

This CDR3 is CAISEPVGAPRETQYF. In DNA form, the CDR3 reads TGTGCCATCAGTGAGCCCGTGGGGGCACCCCGAGAGACCCAGTACTTC. This chain links TRBV10-3 with TRBJ2-5; D is perhaps TRBD1 (6 bases). From germline, CDR1 is ENHRY and CDR2 SYGVKD. This CDR3 region has 16 residues. V shed 2 bases and J shed 4 bases, with 17 bases lying between them.

In this sample, this clone turned up once. The rearrangement links TRBV5-1 to TRBJ2-5; TRBD2 matches 8 bases. The CDR3 is 16 amino acids. Germline values: CDR1 SGHRS, CDR2 YFSETQ. Unmatched junction bases numbered 7, after V lost 0 bases and J lost 3 bases. CDR3 residues: CASSLVVAGIKETQYF. As DNA, the CDR3 is TGCGCCAGCAGCTTGGTTGTAGCGGGGATCAAAGAGACCCAGTACTTC.

The J gene is TRBJ2-1, the V gene TRBV6-5; 10 nucleotides agree with TRBD2. Germline loops: CDR1 MNHEY, CDR2 SVGAGI. J gave up 9 bases and V 6 bases, and 11 bases lay outside the gene matches. There are 15 residues in the CDR3. The CDR3 bases are TGTGCCAGCAGACCTAGGACTAGCGGCATGTCTGAGCAGTTCTTC. Encoded protein: CASRPRTSGMSEQFF.

The gene calls are TRBV28 and TRBJ2-5; 11 positions match TRBD1. The CDR3 consists of 16 residues. Losses at the gene ends were 9 bases for V and 4 bases for J; bases not matched to a gene: 13. Germline CDR1 and CDR2: MDHEN and SYDVKM. This CDR3 reads CASIPARGQGGETQYF. The CDR3 DNA sequence: TGTGCCAGTATCCCGGCGCGGGGACAGGGGGGAGAGACCCAGTACTTC.

This sequence joins TRBV27 and TRBJ1-2; weak D call: TRBD1 (6 bases). V shed 3 bases and J shed 6 bases, with 17 bases lying between them. There are 15 residues in the CDR3. Germline V CDR1 and CDR2: MNHEY, SMNVEV (reference sequence). The CDR3 sequence is CASSLMGAPYDGYTF. For the CDR3, the DNA is TGTGCCAGCAGTTTGATGGGGGCTCCCTATGATGGCTACACCTTC.

The rearrangement uses TRBV11-2 and TRBJ2-7; TRBD1 matches at 8 bases. CDR1 is SGHAT and CDR2 is FQNNGV in the germline V gene. The CDR3 totals 18 residues. With V trimmed by 2 bases and J by 3 bases, 15 bases remained unmatched. DNA of the CDR3: TGTGCCAGCAGCTTAATATCCTCCTCGTCAGGACAGGGCTACGAGCAGTACTTC. This sequence encodes CASSLISSSSGQGYEQYF.

The J gene is TRBJ2-7, the V gene TRBV18; D perhaps matches TRBD2 (6 bases). With 3 bases removed from V and 7 bases from J, the gap between germline ends came to 13 bases. The CDR3 covers 13 residues. Germline loops: CDR1 KGHSH, CDR2 LQKENI. In DNA, the CDR3 is TGTGCCAGCTCACCGAAGCAGGCGGGGGAGCAGTACTTC. Its protein is CASSPKQAGEQYF.

V usage is TRBV5-1 and J usage is TRBJ2-1, with D maybe TRBD2 (6 bases). The CDR3 runs 14 residues. The V gene lost 0 bases and the J gene lost 5 bases, with 9 bases spanning the gap. Germline V gives CDR1 SGHRS, CDR2 YFSETQ. The CDR3 DNA follows: TGCGCCAGCAGCTTGGGGTGGAGGGACAATGAGCAGTTCTTC. Encoded protein: CASSLGWRDNEQFF.